The clone carrying this T cell receptor (beta chain) was found many times. As yet, its antigen is unknown. The data stem from a study of identical twins. V gave up 6 bases and J gave up 6 bases; unmatched junction bases: 8. The CDR3 covers 14 residues. Points from the study as a whole: Among monozygotic twins, out-of-frame TCR alpha sharing exceeded what models predicted. Invariant T cells like MAIT and iNKT could partly confound the zero-insertion analyses.

TCRdb re-analysed the 5' RACE reads in MiXCR, keeping a single row per CDR3 protein. The sample lists over 550,000 distinct CDR3 sequences, 7.1% occurring once. Among all donors, each was a healthy Caucasian. These data also formed part of another study, on yellow fever vaccine responses in identical twins.

This receptor was identified in a woman between 18 and 29 years old in good health. The V call is TRBV12-3 or TRBV12-4, the J call TRBJ1-1, with 9 bases that match TRBD1. Sequencing was done on a sample of PBMCs. This CDR3 is CASRGQGERAEAFF. The CDR3 DNA follows: TGTGCCAGCAGGGGACAGGGTGAGAGGGCTGAAGCTTTCTTT.